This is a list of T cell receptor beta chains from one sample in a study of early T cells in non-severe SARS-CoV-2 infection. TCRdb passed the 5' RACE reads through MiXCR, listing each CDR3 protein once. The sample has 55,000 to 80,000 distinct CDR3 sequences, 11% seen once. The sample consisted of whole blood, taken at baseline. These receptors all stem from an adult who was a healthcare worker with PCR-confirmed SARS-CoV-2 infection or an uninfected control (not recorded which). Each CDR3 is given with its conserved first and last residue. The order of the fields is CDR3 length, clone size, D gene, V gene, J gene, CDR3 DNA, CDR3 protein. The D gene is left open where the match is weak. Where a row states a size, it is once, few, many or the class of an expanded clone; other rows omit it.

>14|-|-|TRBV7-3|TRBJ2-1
TGTGCCAGCAGCTCTAGTTCTGCTTACAATGAGCAGTTCTTC
CASSSSSAYNEQFF
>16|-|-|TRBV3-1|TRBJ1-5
TGTGCCAGCAGCCAAGTCGGGGGCGCGGGCAATCAGCCCCAGCATTTT
CASSQVGGAGNQPQHF
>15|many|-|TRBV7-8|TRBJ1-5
TGTGCCAGCAGCAAAGGGGAAACGGGAAATCAGCCCCAGCATTTT
CASSKGETGNQPQHF
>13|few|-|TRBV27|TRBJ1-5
TGTGCCAGCAGAGCCTATAGCAATCAGCCCCAGCATTTT
CASRAYSNQPQHF
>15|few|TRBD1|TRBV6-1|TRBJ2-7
TGTGCCAGCAGTGACCCGACAGGGGCCTCGTTTGAGCAGTACTTC
CASSDPTGASFEQYF
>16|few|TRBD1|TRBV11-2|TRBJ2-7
TGTGCCAGCAGCTCCCCTGTGGGACAGCAAAACTACGAGCAGTACTTC
CASSSPVGQQNYEQYF
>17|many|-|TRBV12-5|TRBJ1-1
TGTGCTAGTGGTTTGGTACTAAGTACAGTTAGTGGATCTGAAGCTTTCTTT
CASGLVLSTVSGSEAFF
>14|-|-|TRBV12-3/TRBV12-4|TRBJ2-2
TGTGCCAGCAGTTTAGCGGGACACACCGGGGAGCTGTTTTTT
CASSLAGHTGELFF
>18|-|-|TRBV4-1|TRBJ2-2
TGCGCCAGCAGCCAAGATCGCTTTGAGACCATGAACACCGGGGAGCTGTTTTTT
CASSQDRFETMNTGELFF
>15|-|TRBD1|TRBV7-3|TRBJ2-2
TGTGCCAGCAGCCTGGGACAGGCGAACACCGGGGAGCTGTTTTTT
CASSLGQANTGELFF
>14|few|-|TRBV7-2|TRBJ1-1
TGTGCCAGCAGCTCCCGGACGGGACAACTTGAAGCTTTCTTT
CASSSRTGQLEAFF
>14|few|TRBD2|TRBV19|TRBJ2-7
TGTGCCAGTAGTTATGAGCGGGGCTCCTACGAGCAGTACTTC
CASSYERGSYEQYF
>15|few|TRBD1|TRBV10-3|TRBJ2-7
TGTGCCATCAGTGATCCTCGGACAGGCCCCTACGAGCAGTACTTC
CAISDPRTGPYEQYF
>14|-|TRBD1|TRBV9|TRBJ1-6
TGTGCCAGCAGCGTAGCACAGGGGCAGACACCCCTCCACTTT
CASSVAQGQTPLHF
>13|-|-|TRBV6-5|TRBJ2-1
TGTGCCAGCAGTTACACATGGTCGCCTGAGCAGTTCTTC
CASSYTWSPEQFF
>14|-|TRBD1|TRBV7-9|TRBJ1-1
TGTGCCAGCAGCTTAGAAGGGGGCAGCGCTGAAGCTTTCTTT
CASSLEGGSAEAFF
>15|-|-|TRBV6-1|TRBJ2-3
TGTGCCAGCAGTGAAGCTGCAACTAGCACAGATACGCAGTATTTT
CASSEAATSTDTQYF
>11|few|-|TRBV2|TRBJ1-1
TGTGCCAGCAAAGGTGTGGCTGAAGCTTTCTTT
CASKGVAEAFF
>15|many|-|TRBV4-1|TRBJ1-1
TGCGCCAGCAGCCAAGATCCAGTCTGGAACACTGAAGCTTTCTTT
CASSQDPVWNTEAFF
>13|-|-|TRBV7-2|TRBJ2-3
TGTGCCAGCAGCTTGGATGGCACAGATACGCAGTATTTT
CASSLDGTDTQYF
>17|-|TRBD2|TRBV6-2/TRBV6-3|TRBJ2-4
TGTGCCAGCAGTACCCTACTAGCGGGGCAGGCCAAAAACATTCAGTACTTC
CASSTLLAGQAKNIQYF
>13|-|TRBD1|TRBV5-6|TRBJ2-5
TGTGCCAGCAGCTCACAGGGGCGGGAGACCCAGTACTTC
CASSSQGRETQYF
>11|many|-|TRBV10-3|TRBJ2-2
TGTGCCATCGGTTACACCGGGGAGCTGTTTTTT
CAIGYTGELFF
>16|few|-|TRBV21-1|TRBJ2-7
TGTGCCAGCAGCAAGGGCACCGGGACAGGGTCCTACGAGCAGTACTTC
CASSKGTGTGSYEQYF
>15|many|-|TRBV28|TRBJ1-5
TGTGCCAGCAGTCCACCTCGGAGTAGCAATCAGCCCCAGCATTTT
CASSPPRSSNQPQHF
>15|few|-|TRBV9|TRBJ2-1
TGTGCCAGCAGCACCAATGGGGCACCCTACAATGAGCAGTTCTTC
CASSTNGAPYNEQFF
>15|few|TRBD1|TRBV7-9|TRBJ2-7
TGTGCCAGCAGCCTTGGTACCGGGACAGGTGGCGAGCAGTACTTC
CASSLGTGTGGEQYF
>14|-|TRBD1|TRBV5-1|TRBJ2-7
TGCGCCAGCAGGGCCGGGACAGGGGGCGACGAGCAGTACTTC
CASRAGTGGDEQYF
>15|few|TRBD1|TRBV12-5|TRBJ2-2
TGTGCTAGTGGGGCCGGGACAGGGGTTACCGGGGAGCTGTTTTTT
CASGAGTGVTGELFF
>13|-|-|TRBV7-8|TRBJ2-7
TGTGCCAGCAGCCTCCGGACCGGGACTCCGACATACTTC
CASSLRTGTPTYF
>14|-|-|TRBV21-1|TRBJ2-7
TGTGCCAGCAGCAAAGCCGGGACGGCGTACGAGCAGTACTTC
CASSKAGTAYEQYF
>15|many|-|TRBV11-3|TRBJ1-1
TGTGCCAGCAGCTTAGTAGCCTTGGGGTCAAGGGAAGCTTTCTTT
CASSLVALGSREAFF
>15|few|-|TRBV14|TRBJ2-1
TGTGCCAGCAGCCAAAAGGAGGGGGGCTACAATGAGCAGTTCTTC
CASSQKEGGYNEQFF